The present entry profiles one T cell receptor (beta chain) with its context. This clone's antigen is unknown. Base qualities are missing; no much larger clone stands one base away. To prepare the library, the immunoSEQ multiplex PCR assay was applied. The clones in this table, taken by TCRdb from immuneACCESS, are in-frame only. Not every clone is retained; where verified, under half of the shortfall comes from an unresolved V gene, and the cause of the rest is unknown. Counted in this sample were 120,000 or so clones; roughly 90% of them appeared once. The ten largest clones take up less than 9.5% of the sample. V is shortened by 3 bases, J by 3 bases, and the region joining them spans 6 bases. The CDR3 runs 12 amino acids, cysteine and phenylalanine included. Only the CDR3 region is kept as DNA, spanning 36 bases read in frame from base 1. CDR1 and CDR2, looked up from the germline V gene (reference sequence), are SEHNR and FQNEAQ.

The source of the sample is a study of control samples from healthy donors and cancer patients (dated by TCRdb to about 2020). The origin of this receptor is a woman younger than 30 in good health. The sample comprised blood. The rearranged chain carries TRBV7-9 and TRBJ2-7; the D gene could be either TRBD1 or TRBD2, each agreeing at 5 bases. The CDR3 corresponds to CASSLRGYEQYF. The DNA is as follows: TGTGCCAGCAGCTTGAGGGGCTACGAGCAGTACTTC.